This note documents a single T cell receptor beta chain sequence. Generated by immunoSEQ multiplex PCR, the TCRdb table keeps only in-frame clones and is missing some. Of 85,000 to 90,000 clones in the sample, 94% were seen once. This entry is derived from a study of T cell changes during pregnancy in multiple sclerosis. This specimen consisted of peripheral blood, obtained after pregnancy. This clonotype was sampled from a female donor in good health, enrolled as a control in a pregnancy study.

The DNA for the CDR3 is TGTGCCAGCAGCCTAAGCGGGAGGGGTCAATACGAGCAGTACTTC. As protein: CASSLSGRGQYEQYF. The V call is TRBV7-2, the J call TRBJ2-7, with 10 bases that match TRBD2. V gave up 5 bases and J gave up 4 bases; unmatched junction bases: 8. This CDR3 contains 15 residues. CDR1 SGHTA and CDR2 FQGNSA come from the germline V gene. The full variable domain, completed using reference TRBV7-2 and TRBJ2-7, is GAGVSQSPSNKVTEKGKDVELRCDPISGHTALYWYRQSLGQGLEFLIYFQGNSAPDKSGLPSDRFSAERTGGSVSTLTIQRTQQEDSAVYLCASSLSGRGQYEQYFGPGTRLTVT.